These T cell receptor beta chains were read from a single sample in a study of Graves' ophthalmopathy and Graves' hyperthyroidism. TCRdb re-called the multiplex PCR reads with MiXCR, one entry per CDR3 protein. The sample includes around 670,000 distinct CDR3 sequences, roughly two fifths of them seen just once. Input material: peripheral blood. The receptors derive from an adult man with Graves' ophthalmopathy. Each CDR3 is given with its conserved first and last residue. The D gene is left open where the match is weak. Clone size, where shown, is once, few, many, or a class for clones that have expanded.

>many|TRBV7-9|TRBJ2-5|NA
TGTGCCAGCAGCTTAGGGGGGGCCTCCCGCGCGGAGACCCAGTACTTC
CASSLGGASRAETQYF
>NA|TRBV19|TRBJ2-5|NA
TGTGCCAGTACCCCAGGAGGGGTCTTTCGAACTCAAGAGACCCAGTACTTC
CASTPGGVFRTQETQYF
>many|TRBV7-9|TRBJ1-1|NA
TGTGCCAGCAGCTCTCAGGGGAACACTGAAGCTTTCTTT
CASSSQGNTEAFF
>NA|TRBV20-1|TRBJ1-4|NA
TGCAGTGCTAGAGTTACAGCGGCTAATGAAAAACTGTTTTTT
CSARVTAANEKLFF
>many|TRBV29-1|TRBJ2-7|TRBD2
TGCAGTGGAGGGGAGGGCGCAGGGAACGAGCAGTACTTC
CSGGEGAGNEQYF
>many|TRBV9|TRBJ1-1|NA
TGTGCCAGCAGCGTCAGGGTGAACACTGAAGCTTTCTTT
CASSVRVNTEAFF
>NA|TRBV24-1|TRBJ1-5|NA
TGTGCCAGCAGAGCCCGTGGGCAGGAATATAGCAATCAGCCCCAGCATTTT
CASRARGQEYSNQPQHF
>many|TRBV7-9|TRBJ1-1|TRBD1
TGTGCCAGCCGCAGATGGACCGGGACAGGAGGTCTTCACACTGAAGCTTTCTTT
CASRRWTGTGGLHTEAFF
>once|TRBV20-1|TRBJ1-5|TRBD1
TGCAGTGCTAGGTCCGACAGGGGGAGGACTCAGCCCCAGCATTTT
CSARSDRGRTQPQHF
>few|TRBV2|TRBJ2-7|TRBD1
TGTGCCAGCAGTGAAGCCGGGACAGGTGTCTACGAGCAGTACTTC
CASSEAGTGVYEQYF
>NA|TRBV20-1|TRBJ2-5|TRBD1
TGCAGTGCTCGACGACAGGGACAACGGGAGACCCAGTACTTC
CSARRQGQRETQYF
>NA|TRBV10-3|TRBJ2-5|TRBD1
TGTGCCAGCAGTTACTCGGACAGGGAGACCCAGTACTTC
CASSYSDRETQYF
>many|TRBV29-1|TRBJ1-2|NA
TGCAGCGTCGGGGGGTACGCAGGACAGCATGGCTACACCTTC
CSVGGYAGQHGYTF
>few|TRBV9|TRBJ2-7|NA
TGTGCCAGCAGCCAAGACCTAGGGGGTGGGTACGAGCAGTACTTC
CASSQDLGGGYEQYF
>NA|TRBV6-4|TRBJ1-4|TRBD1
TGTGCCAGCAGTTTATTAGGGACAGTCGATCTGTTTTTT
CASSLLGTVDLFF
>NA|TRBV24-1|TRBJ1-5|TRBD1
TGTGCCACCAGTTACCCCGGGGACAGCCGGATCAAACCCCAGCATTTT
CATSYPGDSRIKPQHF
>NA|TRBV7-9|TRBJ2-5|NA
TGTGCCAGCAGCGGGGGAAACCAAGAGACCCAGTACTTC
CASSGGNQETQYF
>NA|TRBV29-1|TRBJ1-1|TRBD1
TGCAGCGCGACCCCGGACAGGTCGGCAGCTTTCTTT
CSATPDRSAAFF
>NA|TRBV19|TRBJ2-7|TRBD1
TGTGCCAGCACTCCTAACCGGGACAGGGGATACGAGCAGTACTTC
CASTPNRDRGYEQYF
>NA|TRBV19|TRBJ1-2|TRBD1
TGTGCCAGTGCGGGACAGCACTATGGCTACACCTTC
CASAGQHYGYTF
>NA|TRBV7-2|TRBJ2-6|TRBD1
TGTGCCAGCAGCGACAGAACAGGGGCCTACGTCCTGACTTTC
CASSDRTGAYVLTF
>many|TRBV12-3/TRBV12-4|TRBJ2-5|TRBD2
TGTGCCAGCAGTCCCGGGACTAGTGGTGAGACCCAGTACTTC
CASSPGTSGETQYF
>NA|TRBV7-9|TRBJ1-4|TRBD1
TGTGCCTGCAGCTCAGGGGGGTCTGAAAAACTGTTTTTT
CACSSGGSEKLFF